This TCR beta chain was sequenced during a study of shared clonotypes between healthy human individuals. Whole-study results and caveats: The sharing of approximately 4.6% of naive CD4 clonotypes was seen across a handful of donors.

CD45RO-negative cells were positively selected for CCR7, leaving out terminally differentiated effector memory CD45RA+ cells. The method was immunoSEQ multiplex PCR; TCRdb's version includes in-frame clones alone and lacks a portion of them. The data show 1.5 million to 2.5 million clones, with approximately 94% seen just once and roughly 1.2% held by the top ten. Turning to this clone: Its antigen is as yet unknown.

The germline V gene has CDR1 MNHEY and CDR2 SMNVEV (reference sequence). V was trimmed by 8 bases and J by 3 bases, leaving 13 bases between them. The CDR3 contains 14 residues. The sequencing sample was made of naive CD8+ T cells sorted from blood. The source of this sequence is a man aged 18-30 years in good health. The gene calls are TRBV27 and TRBJ2-2, with D perhaps matching TRBD1 (5 bases). For the CDR3, the DNA is TGTGCCAGCTCCTTACAGGCTTACACCGGGGAGCTGTTTTTT. Translated, it gives CASSLQAYTGELFF.